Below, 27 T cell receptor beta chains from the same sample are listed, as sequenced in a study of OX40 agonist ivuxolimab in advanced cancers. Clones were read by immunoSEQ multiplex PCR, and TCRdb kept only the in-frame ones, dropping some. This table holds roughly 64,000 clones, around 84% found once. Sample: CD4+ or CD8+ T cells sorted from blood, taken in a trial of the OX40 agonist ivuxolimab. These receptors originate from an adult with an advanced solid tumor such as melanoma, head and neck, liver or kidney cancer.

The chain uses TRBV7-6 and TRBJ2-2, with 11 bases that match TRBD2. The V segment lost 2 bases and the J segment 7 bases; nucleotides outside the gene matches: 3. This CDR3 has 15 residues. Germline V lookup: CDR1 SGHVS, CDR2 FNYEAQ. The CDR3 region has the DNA TGTGCCAGCAGCTTACTCCTAGCGGGAGGCGGGGAGCTGTTTTTT. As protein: CASSLLLAGGGELFF. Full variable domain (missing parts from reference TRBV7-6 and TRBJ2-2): GAGVSQSPRYKVTKRGQDVALRCDPISGHVSLYWYRQALGQGPEFLTYFNYEAQQDKSGLPNDRFSAERPEGSISTLTIQRTEQRDSAMYRCASSLLLAGGGELFFGEGSRLTVL.

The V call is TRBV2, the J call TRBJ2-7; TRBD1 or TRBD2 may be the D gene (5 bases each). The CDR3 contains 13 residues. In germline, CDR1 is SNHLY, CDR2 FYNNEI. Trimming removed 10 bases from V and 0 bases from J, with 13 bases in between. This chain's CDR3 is CATASGTSYEQYF. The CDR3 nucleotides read TGTGCCACCGCTTCAGGGACCTCCTACGAGCAGTACTTC.

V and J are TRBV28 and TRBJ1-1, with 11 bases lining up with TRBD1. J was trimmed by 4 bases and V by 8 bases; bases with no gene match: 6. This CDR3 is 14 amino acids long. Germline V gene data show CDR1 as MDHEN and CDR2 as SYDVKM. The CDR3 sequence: CASRSGTGGTEAFF. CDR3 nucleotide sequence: TGTGCCAGCCGATCCGGGACAGGGGGCACTGAAGCTTTCTTT.

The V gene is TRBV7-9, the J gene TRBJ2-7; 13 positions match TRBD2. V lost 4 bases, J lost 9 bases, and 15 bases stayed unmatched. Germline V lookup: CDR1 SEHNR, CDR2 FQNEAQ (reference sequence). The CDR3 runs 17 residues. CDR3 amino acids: CASSSRPPFGLAGVQYF. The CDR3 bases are TGTGCCAGCAGCTCCCGACCACCCTTCGGACTAGCGGGGGTGCAGTACTTC.

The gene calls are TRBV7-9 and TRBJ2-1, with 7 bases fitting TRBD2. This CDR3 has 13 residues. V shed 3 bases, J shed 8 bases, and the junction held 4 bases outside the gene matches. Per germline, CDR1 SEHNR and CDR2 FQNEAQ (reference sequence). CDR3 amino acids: CASSFASGDEQFF. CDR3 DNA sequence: TGTGCCAGCAGCTTCGCTAGCGGAGATGAGCAGTTCTTC.

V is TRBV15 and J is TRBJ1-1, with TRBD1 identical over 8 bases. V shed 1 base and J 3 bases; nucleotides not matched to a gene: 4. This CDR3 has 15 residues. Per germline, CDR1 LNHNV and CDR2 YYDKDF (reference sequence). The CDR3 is CATSRGQGLDTEAFF. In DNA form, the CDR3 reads TGTGCCACCAGCAGAGGACAGGGGTTGGACACTGAAGCTTTCTTT.

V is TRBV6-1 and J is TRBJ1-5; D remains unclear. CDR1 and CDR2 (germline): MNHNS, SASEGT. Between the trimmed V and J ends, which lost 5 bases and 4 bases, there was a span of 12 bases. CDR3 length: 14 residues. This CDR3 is CASSSAGLNQPQHF. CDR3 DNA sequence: TGTGCCAGCAGTAGTGCAGGTCTGAATCAGCCCCAGCATTTT.

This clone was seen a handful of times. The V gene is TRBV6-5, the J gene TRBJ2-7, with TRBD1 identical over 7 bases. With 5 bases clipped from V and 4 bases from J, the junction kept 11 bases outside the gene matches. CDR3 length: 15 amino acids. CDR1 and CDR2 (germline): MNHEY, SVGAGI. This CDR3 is CASSQYRTGQYEQYF. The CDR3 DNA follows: TGTGCCAGCAGTCAATATAGGACAGGCCAGTACGAGCAGTACTTC.

CDR3 residues: CAWSTSGQGWSFF. The DNA of the CDR3 is TGTGCCTGGAGTACCTCGGGACAGGGTTGGTCTTTCTTT. This chain joins TRBV30 and TRBJ1-1; 9 positions match TRBD1. The germline V gene has CDR1 GTSNPN and CDR2 SVGIG (reference sequence). J was trimmed by 12 bases and V by 2 bases; bases with no gene match: 10. The CDR3 runs to 13 residues.

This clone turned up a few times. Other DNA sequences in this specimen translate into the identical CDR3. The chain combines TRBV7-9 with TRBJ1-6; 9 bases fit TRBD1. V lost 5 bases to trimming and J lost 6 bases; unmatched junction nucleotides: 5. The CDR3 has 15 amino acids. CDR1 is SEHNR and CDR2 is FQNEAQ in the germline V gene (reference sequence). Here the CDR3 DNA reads TGTGCCAGCAGCCCCCCGGGACAGGGTAATTCACCCCTCCACTTT. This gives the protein CASSPPGQGNSPLHF.

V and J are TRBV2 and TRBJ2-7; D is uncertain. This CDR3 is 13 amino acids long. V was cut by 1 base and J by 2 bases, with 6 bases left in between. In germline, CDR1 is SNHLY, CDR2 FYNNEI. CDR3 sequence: CASSEGRTYEQYF. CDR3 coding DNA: TGTGCCAGCAGTGAAGGACGGACCTACGAGCAGTACTTC.

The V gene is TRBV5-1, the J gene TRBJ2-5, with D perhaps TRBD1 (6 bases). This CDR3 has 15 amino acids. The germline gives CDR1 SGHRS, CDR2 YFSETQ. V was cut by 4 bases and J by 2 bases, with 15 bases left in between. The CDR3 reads CASSLTGNEQETQYF. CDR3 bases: TGCGCCAGCAGCCTGACAGGCAACGAACAAGAGACCCAGTACTTC. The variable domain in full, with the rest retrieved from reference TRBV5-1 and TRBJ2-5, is KAGVTQTPRYLIKTRGQQVTLSCSPISGHRSVSWYQQTPGQGLQFLFEYFSETQRNKGNFPGRFSGRQFSNSRSEMNVSTLELGDSALYLCASSLTGNEQETQYFGPGTRLLVL.

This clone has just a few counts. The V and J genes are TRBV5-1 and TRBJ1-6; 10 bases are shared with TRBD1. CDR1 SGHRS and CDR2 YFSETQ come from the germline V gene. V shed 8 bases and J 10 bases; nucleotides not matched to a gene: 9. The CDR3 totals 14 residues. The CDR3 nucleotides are TGCGCCAGTAATCCCGGGACAGGGGACTCACCCCTCCACTTT. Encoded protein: CASNPGTGDSPLHF.

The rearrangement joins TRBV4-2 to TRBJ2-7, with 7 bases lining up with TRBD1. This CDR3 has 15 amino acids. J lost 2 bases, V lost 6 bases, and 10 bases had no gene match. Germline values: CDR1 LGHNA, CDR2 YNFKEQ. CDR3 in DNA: TGTGCCAGCAGGGTTTCGAACGACAGGGCCTACGAGCAGTACTTC. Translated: CASRVSNDRAYEQYF.

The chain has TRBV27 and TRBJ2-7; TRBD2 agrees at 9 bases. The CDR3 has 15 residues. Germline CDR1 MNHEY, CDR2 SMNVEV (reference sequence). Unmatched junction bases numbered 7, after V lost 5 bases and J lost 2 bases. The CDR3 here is CASSSSGSGPYEQYF. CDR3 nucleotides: TGTGCCAGCAGTAGTAGCGGGAGTGGCCCCTACGAGCAGTACTTC.

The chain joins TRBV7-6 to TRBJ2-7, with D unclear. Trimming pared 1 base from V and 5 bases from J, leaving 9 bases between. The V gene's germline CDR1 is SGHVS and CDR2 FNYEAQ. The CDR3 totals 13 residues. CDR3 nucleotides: TGTGCCAGCAGCTTAGGCAGGTTCCACGAGCAGTACTTC. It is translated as CASSLGRFHEQYF. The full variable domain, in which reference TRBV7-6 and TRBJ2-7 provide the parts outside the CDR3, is GAGVSQSPRYKVTKRGQDVALRCDPISGHVSLYWYRQALGQGPEFLTYFNYEAQQDKSGLPNDRFSAERPEGSISTLTIQRTEQRDSAMYRCASSLGRFHEQYFGPGTRLTVT.

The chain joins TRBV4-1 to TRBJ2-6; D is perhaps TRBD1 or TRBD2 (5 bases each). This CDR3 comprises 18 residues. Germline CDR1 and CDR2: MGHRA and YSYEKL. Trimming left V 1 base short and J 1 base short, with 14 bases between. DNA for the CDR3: TGCGCCAGCAGCCAAGTACGTCTGGGGGTTTCTGGGGCCAACGTCCTGACTTTC. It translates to CASSQVRLGVSGANVLTF.

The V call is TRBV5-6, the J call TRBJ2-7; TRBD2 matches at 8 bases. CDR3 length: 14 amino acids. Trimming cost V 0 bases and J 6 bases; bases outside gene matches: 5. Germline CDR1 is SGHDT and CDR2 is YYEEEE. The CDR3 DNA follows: TGTGCCAGCAGCTTGGACGGGGGGGCTAGCGAGCAGTACTTC. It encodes CASSLDGGASEQYF.

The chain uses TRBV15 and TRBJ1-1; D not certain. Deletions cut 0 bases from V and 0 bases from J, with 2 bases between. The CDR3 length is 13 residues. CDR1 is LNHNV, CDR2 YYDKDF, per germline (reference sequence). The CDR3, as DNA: TGTGCCACCAGCAGAGATCTGAACACTGAAGCTTTCTTT. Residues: CATSRDLNTEAFF.

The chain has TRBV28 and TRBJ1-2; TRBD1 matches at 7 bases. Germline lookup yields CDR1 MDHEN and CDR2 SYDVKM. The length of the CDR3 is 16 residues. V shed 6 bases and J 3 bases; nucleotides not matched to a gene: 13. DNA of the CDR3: TGTGCCAGCAGCGCTGCTGGGGACAGCCGCTACTATGGCTACACCTTC. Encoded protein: CASSAAGDSRYYGYTF.

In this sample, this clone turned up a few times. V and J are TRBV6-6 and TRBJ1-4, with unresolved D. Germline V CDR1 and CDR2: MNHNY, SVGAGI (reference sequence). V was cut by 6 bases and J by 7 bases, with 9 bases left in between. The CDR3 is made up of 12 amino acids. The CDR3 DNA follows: TGTGCCAGCAGGTCGAGAGGTGAAAAACTGTTTTTT. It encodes CASRSRGEKLFF.

The CDR3 here is CATSRDRGVQETQYF. In nucleotides, the CDR3 is TGTGCCACCAGCAGAGATCGCGGAGTCCAAGAGACCCAGTACTTC. V is TRBV15 and J is TRBJ2-5; the D is unclear. Per germline, CDR1 LNHNV and CDR2 YYDKDF (reference sequence). V was trimmed by 0 bases and J by 1 base, leaving 9 bases between them. CDR3 length: 15 amino acids.

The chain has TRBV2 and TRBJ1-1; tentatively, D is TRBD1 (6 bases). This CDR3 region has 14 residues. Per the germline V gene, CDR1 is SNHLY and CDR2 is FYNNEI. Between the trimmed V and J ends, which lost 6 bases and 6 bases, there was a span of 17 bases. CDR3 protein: CASSPGRTASEAFF. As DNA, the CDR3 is TGTGCCAGCAGCCCAGGACGGACAGCTTCTGAAGCTTTCTTT.

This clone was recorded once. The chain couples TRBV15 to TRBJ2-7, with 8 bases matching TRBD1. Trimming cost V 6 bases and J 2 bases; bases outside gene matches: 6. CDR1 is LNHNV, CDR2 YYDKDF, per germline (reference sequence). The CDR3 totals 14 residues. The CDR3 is CATRRTDRAYEQYF. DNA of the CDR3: TGTGCCACCAGGCGCACGGACAGGGCCTACGAGCAGTACTTC.

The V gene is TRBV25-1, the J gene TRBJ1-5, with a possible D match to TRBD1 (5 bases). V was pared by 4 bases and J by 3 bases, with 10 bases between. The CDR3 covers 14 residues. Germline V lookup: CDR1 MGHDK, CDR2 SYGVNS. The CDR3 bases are TGTGCCAGCAGTGGCAGGGAGGTCAATCAGCCCCAGCATTTT. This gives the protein CASSGREVNQPQHF.

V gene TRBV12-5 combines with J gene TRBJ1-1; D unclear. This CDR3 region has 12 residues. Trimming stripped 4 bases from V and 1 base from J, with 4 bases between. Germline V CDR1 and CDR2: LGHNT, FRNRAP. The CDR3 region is CASGWENTEAFF. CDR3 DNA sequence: TGTGCTAGTGGTTGGGAGAACACTGAAGCTTTCTTT.

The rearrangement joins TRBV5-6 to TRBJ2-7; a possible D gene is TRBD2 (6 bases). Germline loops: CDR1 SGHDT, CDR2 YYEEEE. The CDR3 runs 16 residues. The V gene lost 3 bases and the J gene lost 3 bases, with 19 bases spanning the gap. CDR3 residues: CASSSPAGIGNYEQYF. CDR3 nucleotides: TGTGCCAGCAGCTCGCCCGCGGGAATCGGGAACTACGAGCAGTACTTC.